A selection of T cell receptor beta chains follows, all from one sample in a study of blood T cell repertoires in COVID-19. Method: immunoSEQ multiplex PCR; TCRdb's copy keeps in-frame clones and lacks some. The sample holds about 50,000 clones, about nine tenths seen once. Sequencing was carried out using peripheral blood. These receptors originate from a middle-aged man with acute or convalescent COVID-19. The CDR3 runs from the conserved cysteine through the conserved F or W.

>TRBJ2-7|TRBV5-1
CASSLKGASEQYF
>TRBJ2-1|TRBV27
CASSQDSSHNEQFF
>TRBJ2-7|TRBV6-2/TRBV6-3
CASSYHTPGLAGVRTYEQYF
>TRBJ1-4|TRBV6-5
CASSPRGGINEKLFF
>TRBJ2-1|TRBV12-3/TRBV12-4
CASSFDQEQFF
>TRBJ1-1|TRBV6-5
CASSYRGRDTEAFF
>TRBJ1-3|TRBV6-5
CASSYTGRASGNTIYF
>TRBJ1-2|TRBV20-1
CSASEQVAYGYTF
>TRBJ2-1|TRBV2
CASESGRSNNEQFF
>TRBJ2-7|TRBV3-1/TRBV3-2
CASSQGQAKRGEYF
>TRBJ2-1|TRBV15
CATSGTSGRFIRNEQFF
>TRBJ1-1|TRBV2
CASSLGLGDTEAFF